The clone carrying this T cell receptor beta chain was counted a few times. The entry originates in a study of T-cell reconstitution after alpha-beta-depleted transplantation in children. Unique molecular identifiers were used in preparing the TCRbeta library. MiXCR was run by TCRdb on the PCR reads, yielding one entry per CDR3 protein. The table has approximately 490,000 distinct CDR3 sequences, around 12% seen once. There are 14 residues in the CDR3. V shed 6 bases and J shed 5 bases, with 16 bases lying between them. Germline V gene data show CDR1 as MNHNS and CDR2 as SASEGT. Sequencing was performed on PBMCs from the stem cell graft donor, taken from the stem cell graft. This chain joins TRBV6-1 and TRBJ2-5; no firm D call. The clonotype comes from a human donor who donated a stem cell graft to a child with combined immunodeficiency. The CDR3 here is CASSPVGVGETQYF. For the CDR3, the DNA is TGTGCCAGCAGCCCCGTCGGTGTCGGGGAGACCCAGTACTTC.